One sample yielded the 17 T cell receptor beta chains listed below, sequenced in a study of T cell repertoires in cytomegalovirus infection. Their specific antigens are unknown. One entry per CDR3 protein, called by TCRdb with MiXCR from the reads. The sample has about 89,000 distinct CDR3 sequences; roughly 29% are singletons. This material consisted of CD8+ T cells from cultured PBMCs, taken from culture after CMV antigen stimulation. Receptors were obtained from a human donor in good health (CMV status not recorded). Some clones in this sample may be carry-over from other donors' samples.

This clonotype was counted only a few times. This rearrangement joins TRBV13 to TRBJ2-3, with 7 nucleotides matching TRBD2. Germline V gene data show CDR1 as PRHDT and CDR2 as FYEKMQ (reference sequence). V trimming: 5 bases; J trimming: 4 bases; junction bases outside the gene matches: 24. The length of the CDR3 is 20 residues. The DNA for the CDR3 is TGTGCCAGCAGCCCTGCCTTTGGACTAGGGGAAGAGATGTCCCCAGATACGCAGTATTTT. Translating gives CASSPAFGLGEEMSPDTQYF.

The gene calls are TRBV4-1 and TRBJ1-2; 7 bases align to TRBD1. Germline CDR1 reads MGHRA; CDR2 reads YSYEKL. Trimming took 4 bases from V and 4 from J; bases not matched to a gene: 9. The CDR3 is made up of 15 amino acids. In nucleotides, the CDR3 is TGCGCCAGCAGCCCAGATGACAGGGTCGGCTATGGCTACACCTTC. It encodes CASSPDDRVGYGYTF.

The gene calls are TRBV7-2 and TRBJ2-3, with D hard to call. With 4 bases removed from V and 0 bases from J, the gap between germline ends came to 8 bases. CDR3 length: 14 amino acids. Per the germline V gene, CDR1 is SGHTA and CDR2 is FQGNSA. The CDR3 spells CASSSLGSTDTQYF. The CDR3, as DNA: TGTGCCAGCAGCTCGCTCGGAAGCACAGATACGCAGTATTTT.

This clonotype was detected ten times or more. The genes are TRBV7-6 and TRBJ1-4, with D unclear. Germline V CDR1 and CDR2: SGHVS, FNYEAQ. The CDR3 spans 14 residues. Trimming took 6 bases from V and 7 from J, leaving 15 bases between them. CDR3 residues: CASSRMGLGEKLFF. For the CDR3, the DNA is TGTGCCAGCAGTCGTATGGGGTTAGGTGAAAAACTGTTTTTT.

This clonotype turned up a few times. The chain has TRBV4-1 and TRBJ2-1; no definite D call. V lost 0 bases and J lost 9, with 6 bases in between. This CDR3 comprises 12 residues. Germline lookup yields CDR1 MGHRA and CDR2 YSYEKL. The CDR3 is CASSQDLVEQFF. The CDR3 nucleotides read TGCGCCAGCAGCCAAGACTTGGTTGAGCAGTTCTTC.

The chain carries TRBV24-1 and TRBJ1-1, with TRBD1 as a possible D gene (5 bases). The length of the CDR3 is 13 residues. The V gene's germline CDR1 is KGHDR and CDR2 SFDVKD. Deletions cut 2 bases from V and 3 bases from J, with 6 bases between. The CDR3 spells CATSDSTDTEAFF. The CDR3, as DNA: TGTGCCACCAGTGATTCGACAGACACTGAAGCTTTCTTT.

J is TRBJ2-7 and V is TRBV7-9; unclear D gene. The CDR3 is 11 residues long. Trimming shortened V by 4 bases and J by 6 bases, and 7 bases separated the two germline ends. Germline loops: CDR1 SEHNR, CDR2 FQNEAQ (reference sequence). CDR3 DNA sequence: TGTGCCAGCAGCTCGGTGGCCGAGCAGTACTTC. Its translation: CASSSVAEQYF.

The V gene is TRBV5-4, the J gene TRBJ1-1; D is undetermined. Per germline, CDR1 SGHNT and CDR2 YYREEE (reference sequence). This CDR3 is built from 12 residues. Trimming pared 1 base from V and 4 bases from J, leaving 5 bases between. CDR3 amino acids: CASSLYSTEAFF. CDR3 DNA sequence: TGTGCCAGCAGCTTGTACAGCACTGAAGCTTTCTTT.

The CDR3 loop reads CASSLIRDYYGYTF. The DNA for the CDR3 is TGTGCCAGCAGCTTGATCAGGGATTACTATGGCTACACCTTC. The genes are TRBV5-6 and TRBJ1-2, with D possibly TRBD1 on 5 matching bases. CDR3 length: 14 residues. Germline CDR1 SGHDT, CDR2 YYEEEE. Between the trimmed V and J ends, which lost 1 base and 3 bases, there was a span of 10 bases.

This chain links TRBV19 with TRBJ1-5; D possibly corresponds to TRBD1 (6 bases). V was pared by 3 bases and J by 5 bases, with 11 bases between. Germline V gene lookup returns CDR1 LNHDA and CDR2 SQIVND (reference sequence). This CDR3 region has 14 residues. The DNA for the CDR3 is TGTGCCAGTAGTATGACAGGTGACTATCAGCCCCAGCATTTT. This encodes CASSMTGDYQPQHF.

The rearrangement uses TRBV6-1 and TRBJ2-1; 13 bases line up with TRBD2. The trim removed 9 bases at V and 7 bases at J, leaving 9 bases unmatched. This CDR3 comprises 15 residues. CDR1 and CDR2 (germline): MNHNS, SASEGT. CDR3 region: CASSKPGLAGNEQFF. The CDR3, as DNA: TGTGCCAGTAGTAAACCGGGACTAGCGGGGAATGAGCAGTTCTTC.

The gene calls are TRBV10-3 and TRBJ1-5; TRBD1 aligns across 8 bases. The CDR3 runs 15 residues. The V gene end was trimmed by 4 bases and the J gene end by 6 bases; junction bases not matched to a gene: 8. Germline-derived CDR1 and CDR2 are ENHRY and SYGVKD. Here the CDR3 reads CAISAGQAGGQPQHF. The CDR3 region has the DNA TGTGCCATCAGTGCGGGACAGGCAGGAGGTCAGCCCCAGCATTTT.

CDR3 coding DNA: TGTGCCAGCAGCCAGGAACTTGGAACCGGGGAGCTGTTTTTT. It translates to CASSQELGTGELFF. The chain recombines TRBV7-6 with TRBJ2-2; D gene uncertain. Trimming cost V 5 bases and J 5 bases, with 12 bases left between them. Germline-derived CDR1 and CDR2 are SGHVS and FNYEAQ. This CDR3 has 14 residues.

The chain combines TRBV28 with TRBJ2-1; the match to TRBD1 covers 8 bases. The CDR3 runs to 15 residues. The germline V gene encodes CDR1 MDHEN and CDR2 SYDVKM. V trimming: 4 bases; J trimming: 4 bases; junction bases outside the gene matches: 6. This CDR3 is CASSSRDRSYNEQFF. Here the CDR3 DNA reads TGTGCCAGCAGTTCCCGGGACAGGTCATACAATGAGCAGTTCTTC.

For the CDR3, the DNA is TGCAGCGTCGGAAGATTGGGTACTAGCGGGAGACTCCAAGAGACCCAGTACTTC. Amino acids: CSVGRLGTSGRLQETQYF. V is TRBV29-1 and J is TRBJ2-5; 11 bases line up with TRBD2. The junction had 16 bases not matched to a gene; V was cut back by 6 bases and J by 1 base. This CDR3 is built from 18 residues. The germline V gene has CDR1 SQVTM and CDR2 ANQGSEA.

The genes are TRBV5-1 and TRBJ1-2; weak D call: TRBD1 (5 bases). Trimming removed 1 base from V and 4 bases from J, with 8 bases in between. CDR3 length: 13 amino acids. Germline assignment: CDR1 SGHRS and CDR2 YFSETQ. CDR3 sequence (DNA): TGCGCCAGCAGCTTGACTCAGGGCTATGGCTACACCTTC. Its translation: CASSLTQGYGYTF.

The chain recombines TRBV28 with TRBJ2-2, with D maybe TRBD1 (6 bases). The CDR3 sequence is 15 residues long. V was trimmed by 7 bases and J by 0 bases, leaving 12 bases between them. Germline assignment: CDR1 MDHEN and CDR2 SYDVKM. CDR3 region: CASTLGHSNTGELFF. DNA of the CDR3: TGTGCCAGCACCTTGGGACACTCGAACACCGGGGAGCTGTTTTTT. Full variable domain (missing parts from reference TRBV28 and TRBJ2-2): DVKVTQSSRYLVKRTGEKVFLECVQDMDHENMFWYRQDPGLGLRLIYFSYDVKMKEKGDIPEGYSVSREKKERFSLILESASTNQTSMYLCASTLGHSNTGELFFGEGSRLTVL.